The T cell receptor (beta chain) under discussion was sequenced for a study of T cell responses to AZD1222 COVID-19 vaccine. Findings and caveats of the study: Nearly half of spike-specific TCRs reportedly go after variant regions that carry no mutations.

Germline-derived CDR1 and CDR2 are KGHDR and SFDVKD. CDR3 size: 13 residues. Trimming took 0 bases from V and 7 from J, leaving 6 bases between them. In regard to this clone: What it binds is not known.

Method: immunoSEQ multiplex PCR; TCRdb's copy keeps in-frame clones and lacks some. The sample shows roughly 130,000 clones, approximately 85% of them seen only once. This receptor was identified in an adult in good health. This specimen was peripheral blood, taken on day 0 of AZD1222 vaccination. The chain couples TRBV24-1 to TRBJ2-1; D may be TRBD1 or TRBD2 (5 bases each). The CDR3 reads CATSDLWGNEQFF. The CDR3 DNA follows: TGTGCCACCAGTGATTTGTGGGGGAATGAGCAGTTCTTC.